A single sample gave rise to the 4 T cell receptor beta chains below, sequenced in a study of blood T cells in healthy people across ages. PCR was performed a second time for about 7 to 11 cycles using a sample-barcoded 5' primer and a J-beta primer mix. TCRdb analysed the 5' RACE reads with MiXCR anew, one entry per CDR3 protein. The table lists over 600,000 distinct CDR3 sequences, around 21% of them singletons. Specimen: blood. The receptor source for this set is a man between 65 and 79 years old in good health.

In this sample, this clonotype turned up many times. V gene TRBV18 combines with J gene TRBJ2-2; D is unclear. The V and J ends lost 1 base and 0 bases respectively, with 6 bases between them. The CDR3 extends over 15 amino acids. Germline values: CDR1 KGHSH, CDR2 LQKENI. The CDR3 sequence is CASSPQPANTGELFF. The DNA for the CDR3 is TGTGCCAGCTCACCACAGCCCGCGAACACCGGGGAGCTGTTTTTT.

J is TRBJ2-5 and V is TRBV2, with D possibly being TRBD2 (5 bases). The CDR3 covers 15 residues. Germline-derived CDR1 and CDR2 are SNHLY and FYNNEI. V lost 0 bases, J lost 5 bases, and 13 bases lay in between. CDR3 in DNA: TGTGCCAGCAGTGAAGCGCGGGTCGGGATTGAGACCCAGTACTTC. Amino acids: CASSEARVGIETQYF.

This chain joins TRBV7-9 and TRBJ1-4, with D unclear. This CDR3 contains 16 residues. V lost 1 base and J 2 bases, leaving 11 bases between the germline ends. CDR1 is SEHNR and CDR2 is FQNEAQ in the germline V gene (reference sequence). CDR3 DNA: TGTGCCAGCAGCTTAGTTGTAGGCCCCACTAATGAAAAACTGTTTTTT. Its protein product is CASSLVVGPTNEKLFF.

This chain links TRBV28 with TRBJ2-5, with D perhaps matching TRBD1 (6 bases). The J call could be wrong; TRBJ2-7 is a better fit for the DNA end. The length of the CDR3 is 13 residues. Germline assignment: CDR1 MDHEN and CDR2 SYDVKM. CDR3 protein: CASRRTVSYEQYF. The CDR3 nucleotides read TGTGCCAGCAGGCGGACAGTCTCCTACGAGCAGTACTTC.